This passage covers 23 T cell receptor beta chains from one sample sequenced in a study of T cells in Graves' hyperthyroidism and ophthalmopathy (dated by TCRdb to between 2017 and 2020). The library was prepared using multiplex PCR. The sequencer was an Illumina HiSeq 2000. Amplification of TCR beta CDR3 regions was carried out from RNA transcripts. A first-round RT-PCR of the TCR CDR3 used the HTBI primer set with the Qiagen OneStep RT-PCR kit. The raw public reads went through TCRdb reprocessing: fastp at Q25, MiXCR clone calling, in-frame beta chains kept. Rows are combined by CDR3 protein, so each entry shows the most common genes and DNA. For this sample the table gives some 620,000 distinct CDR3 sequences, of which roughly 15% were detected only once. The ten largest clones add up to 3.8% of the sample. Sequencing was done on a sample of blood. These receptors came from a woman in her thirties with Graves' hyperthyroidism.

This clonotype was counted many times. The CDR3 sequence: CASSLNNPYEQYF. The CDR3 region has the DNA TGTGCCAGCAGTTTAAACAACCCCTACGAGCAGTACTTC. V and J are TRBV28 and TRBJ2-7; D not certain. CDR3 length: 13 residues. The germline V gene has CDR1 MDHEN and CDR2 SYDVKM. With 2 bases removed from V and 2 bases from J, the gap between germline ends came to 7 bases.

J is TRBJ2-5 and V is TRBV7-3; the match to TRBD2 covers 7 bases. This CDR3 has 14 residues. The germline V gene encodes CDR1 SGHTA and CDR2 FQGTGA. J lost 6 bases, V lost 6 bases, and 10 bases had no gene match. In DNA form, the CDR3 reads TGTGCCAGCAGACGACGACTAGCCCCCAAGACCCAGTACTTC. Protein product: CASRRRLAPKTQYF.

This clonotype was counted at least ten times. The chain is built from TRBV20-1 and TRBJ2-1, with D possibly being TRBD2 (5 bases). The germline V and J ends were trimmed by 3 bases and 1 base, with 13 bases remaining between them. Germline CDR1 and CDR2: DFQATT and SNEGSKA (reference sequence). This CDR3 spans 15 amino acids. The CDR3 region has the DNA TGCAGTGCTAGGGGCTCCGGCGGGTCCTACAATGAGCAGTTCTTC. The encoded protein is CSARGSGGSYNEQFF.

The V and J genes are TRBV29-1 and TRBJ1-5; D not resolved. Germline V gene data show CDR1 as SQVTM and CDR2 as ANQGSEA. The CDR3 consists of 11 residues. The ends were cut back, 3 bases at V and 6 bases at J, with 6 bases in the middle. DNA for the CDR3: TGCAGCGTTGATGGGTCTCAGCCCCAGCATTTT. Amino acids: CSVDGSQPQHF.

At least ten counts were recorded for this clonotype. The CDR3 sequence: CASRKIGVSNQPQHF. The CDR3 DNA reads TGTGCCAGCAGAAAGATAGGGGTAAGCAATCAGCCCCAGCATTTT. The V and J genes are TRBV12-3 or TRBV12-4 and TRBJ1-5, with D maybe TRBD1 (5 bases). The CDR3 is 15 amino acids. Deletions cut 6 bases from V and 1 base from J, with 13 bases between.

This clonotype was observed at least ten times. This chain joins TRBV30 and TRBJ2-7; the D gene is possibly TRBD1 (5 bases). Germline assignment: CDR1 GTSNPN and CDR2 SVGIG (reference sequence). Trimming removed 4 bases at V and 4 bases at J, with 14 bases between. The CDR3 contains 13 residues. The CDR3 nucleotides read TGTGCCTGGACCCTATCCTCAGGGTACGAGCAGTACTTC. Its translation is CAWTLSSGYEQYF.

The rearrangement uses TRBV19 and TRBJ2-1; 10 bases match TRBD2. CDR3 length: 17 amino acids. Germline CDR1 reads LNHDA; CDR2 reads SQIVND (reference sequence). Trimming at V came to 0 bases and at J to 4 bases, leaving 6 bases not matched to a gene. Here the CDR3 DNA reads TGTGCCAGTAGTATAGATGGGGCTAGCGGGAGTTACAATGAGCAGTTCTTC. The encoded protein is CASSIDGASGSYNEQFF.

This clonotype has a handful of counts. The junction does not match germline at one end; this may be a read error. The chain links TRBV28 to TRBJ2-5, with 7 bases identical to TRBD2. Germline-derived CDR1 and CDR2 are MDHEN and SYDVKM. The CDR3 consists of 14 residues. The CDR3 bases are TGTGCCAGCAGGGAGACTAGCAGTCAAGGGACCCAGTACTTC. This sequence encodes CASRETSSQGTQYF.

The rearrangement uses TRBV25-1 and TRBJ2-7, with TRBD2 identical over 7 bases. CDR1 and CDR2 (germline): MGHDK, SYGVNS. CDR3 length: 14 residues. J lost 3 bases, V lost 0 bases, and 2 bases had no gene match. The CDR3 DNA is TGTGCCAGCAGTGAATATGGGACTAACTACGAGCAGTACTTC. Its protein product is CASSEYGTNYEQYF.

A few counts support this clonotype. The V call is TRBV2, the J call TRBJ2-7, with no clear D. This CDR3 contains 11 residues. CDR1 and CDR2 from the germline V gene are SNHLY and FYNNEI. The ends were cut back, 1 base at V and 6 bases at J, with 4 bases in the middle. As DNA, the CDR3 is TGTGCCAGCAGTGAAGATGGCGAGCAGTACTTC. Encoded protein: CASSEDGEQYF. The variable domain in full, with the rest retrieved from reference TRBV2 and TRBJ2-7, is EPEVTQTPSHQVTQMGQEVILRCVPISNHLYFYWYRQILGQKVEFLVSFYNNEISEKSEIFDDQFSVERPDGSNFTLKIRSTKLEDSAMYFCASSEDGEQYFGPGTRLTVT.

This clonotype was observed a handful of times. The gene calls are TRBV28 and TRBJ1-6; D unclear. Germline lookup yields CDR1 MDHEN and CDR2 SYDVKM. CDR3 size: 13 residues. Trimming cost V 3 bases and J 14 bases, with 14 bases left between them. CDR3: CASSFTGSLALHF. As DNA, the CDR3 is TGTGCCAGCAGTTTTACCGGGTCCTTAGCCCTCCACTTT.

This clonotype turned up a few times. The chain combines TRBV24-1 with TRBJ2-1, with 12 positions matching TRBD2. The CDR3 is made up of 16 amino acids. With 3 bases clipped from V and 5 bases from J, the junction kept 4 bases outside the gene matches. CDR1 is KGHDR, CDR2 SFDVKD, per germline. The CDR3 DNA is TGTGCCACCAGTGATCCCGGACTAGCGGGACACAATGAGCAGTTCTTC. As protein: CATSDPGLAGHNEQFF.

This chain links TRBV12-3 or TRBV12-4 with TRBJ1-4; a weak D match, TRBD1 (6 bases). V shed 5 bases and J shed 3 bases, with 16 bases lying between them. CDR3 length: 16 amino acids. CDR3 protein: CASSTGKGLANEKLFF. The DNA of the CDR3 is TGTGCCAGCAGTACAGGGAAAGGTCTTGCTAATGAAAAACTGTTTTTT.

This clonotype was observed at least ten times. This chain connects TRBV7-9 to TRBJ1-1, with unresolved D. V was cut by 5 bases and J by 8 bases, with 18 bases left in between. This CDR3 is built from 14 residues. Germline V gene sequence: CDR1 SEHNR, CDR2 FQNEAQ (reference sequence). CDR3 protein: CASSQDAGRSEAFF. CDR3 nucleotide sequence: TGTGCCAGCAGCCAGGACGCGGGTCGCAGCGAAGCTTTCTTT.

This clonotype was seen many times. This CDR3 reads CASTEGIGQTDYGYTF. In DNA form, the CDR3 reads TGTGCCAGTACCGAGGGGATCGGGCAGACCGACTATGGCTACACCTTC. The chain has TRBV18 and TRBJ1-2; tentative D call: TRBD1 (5 bases). CDR3 length: 16 residues. V was trimmed by 9 bases and J by 3 bases, leaving 23 bases between them. CDR1 and CDR2 from the germline V gene are KGHSH and LQKENI.

This clonotype has a handful of counts. The V gene is TRBV4-3, the J gene TRBJ2-1, with TRBD2 as a possible D gene (5 bases). V lost 3 bases and J lost 0, with 15 bases in between. This CDR3 has 17 residues. Germline V gene data show CDR1 as LGHNA and CDR2 as YSLEER. CDR3 sequence (DNA): TGCGCCAGCAGCCAGGTGGCGGGCCCGAGCTCCTACAATGAGCAGTTCTTC. Translated: CASSQVAGPSSYNEQFF.

This clonotype was seen many times. This chain connects TRBV12-3 or TRBV12-4 to TRBJ2-1; 12 positions match TRBD2. With 5 bases clipped from V and 4 bases from J, the junction kept 3 bases outside the gene matches. CDR3 length: 15 amino acids. CDR3 in DNA: TGTGCCAGCAGTCCTAGCGGGAGGGATTACAATGAGCAGTTCTTC. It encodes CASSPSGRDYNEQFF.

The genes are TRBV6-2 or TRBV6-3 and TRBJ2-7; D remains ambiguous. CDR1 and CDR2 (germline): MNHEY, SVGEGT. The CDR3 is made up of 14 amino acids. V was pared by 0 bases and J by 2 bases, with 8 bases between. This chain's CDR3 is CASSYSQATYEQYF. The CDR3 region has the DNA TGTGCCAGCAGTTACTCTCAGGCAACCTACGAGCAGTACTTC.

This clonotype was counted many times. The chain couples TRBV2 to TRBJ2-7; D tentatively fits TRBD1 or TRBD2 (5 bases each). The CDR3 extends over 14 amino acids. Germline V CDR1 and CDR2: SNHLY, FYNNEI. The V gene lost 2 bases and the J gene lost 1 base, with 9 bases spanning the gap. In DNA form, the CDR3 reads TGTGCCAGCAGTGAACAGGGAGAGTCCTACGAGCAGTACTTC. Protein: CASSEQGESYEQYF.

The V call is TRBV7-9, the J call TRBJ2-7; unclear D gene. CDR1 and CDR2 (germline): SEHNR, FQNEAQ (reference sequence). Between the trimmed V and J ends, which lost 4 bases and 2 bases, there was a span of 12 bases. The length of the CDR3 is 14 residues. This CDR3 is CASSSTLGTYEQYF. DNA for the CDR3: TGTGCCAGCAGCTCCACTCTAGGAACCTACGAGCAGTACTTC.

This clonotype has ten or more counts. V gene TRBV20-1 combines with J gene TRBJ2-1, with D perhaps matching TRBD1 or TRBD2 (5 bases each). From germline, CDR1 is DFQATT and CDR2 SNEGSKA (reference sequence). The length of the CDR3 is 14 residues. The V gene lost 3 bases and the J gene lost 2 bases, with 11 bases spanning the gap. CDR3 amino acids: CSASLTGPYNEQFF. CDR3 bases: TGCAGTGCTAGTTTGACGGGACCCTACAATGAGCAGTTCTTC.

V usage is TRBV12-3 or TRBV12-4 and J usage is TRBJ2-7, with TRBD2 matching over 8 bases. This CDR3 is 14 amino acids long. V was pared by 6 bases and J by 0 bases, with 4 bases of the junction left unmatched. The CDR3 nucleotides are TGTGCCAGCAGAAAACGGGGGGGCTCCTACGAGCAGTACTTC. Translated: CASRKRGGSYEQYF.

This sequence joins TRBV6-1 and TRBJ1-2; 9 nucleotides align to TRBD1. Trimming took 6 bases from V and 3 from J; bases not matched to a gene: 8. CDR3 length equals 15 residues. Germline CDR1 MNHNS, CDR2 SASEGT. The CDR3 DNA reads TGTGCCAGCAGCATAAGGGACAGGGTTTACTATGGCTACACCTTC. Its protein is CASSIRDRVYYGYTF.